The rows below give T cell receptor beta chains drawn from one sample of a study of T cell repertoires in cytomegalovirus infection. MiXCR, run by TCRdb on the reads, gives a single entry per CDR3 protein. The sample gives around 570,000 distinct CDR3 sequences, 40% of which show up once; about half is in the top ten. These receptors have no identified antigens. This specimen consisted of cultured PBMCs, obtained from culture after CMV antigen stimulation. These receptors were taken from a human donor in good health (CMV status not recorded). Some clones in this sample may be carry-over from other donors' samples. CDR3s include the opening cysteine and the closing phenylalanine or tryptophan.

TRBV7-4,CASSARDREGTEAFF
TRBV12-3/TRBV12-4,CASSFAQVDTQYF
TRBV18,CASSPTTLGGTQYF
TRBV7-9,CASSRGGTVLFF
TRBV7-6,CASSLAQTYNEQFF
TRBV12-3/TRBV12-4,CASSLYRTGSYNEQFF
TRBV19,CASSIGSNTEAFF
TRBV7-9,CASSLSGAETQYF
TRBV27,CASRALAILAADTQYF
TRBV5-5,CASSSTGRPSTDTQYF